This T cell receptor beta chain was identified during a study of cytomegalovirus exposure and HLA in healthy donors. This PCR relied on a set of 60 Vbeta primers and 13 Jbeta primers. Produced via immunoSEQ multiplex PCR; TCRdb's table is partial and in-frame only. There are about 140,000 clones in the sample; 76% occur only once, and approximately 2% lies in the top ten. V dropped 3 bases and J dropped 14 bases, with 15 bases sitting between them. The germline CDR1 and CDR2 sequences are SGDLS and YYNGEE. The length of the CDR3 is 13 residues. Only a few counts were recorded for this clone. J is TRBJ1-6 and V is TRBV9; D gene uncertain. The TCR comes from a female donor in good health and CMV-seropositive. Source material: PBMCs. CDR3 sequence: CASSGEPPSSLHF. The CDR3 region has the DNA TGTGCCAGCAGCGGAGAACCTCCGTCATCCCTCCACTTT.